The 23 T cell receptor beta chains given below trace back to one sample, sequenced in a study of cytomegalovirus exposure and HLA in healthy donors. The PCR had 60 Vbeta and 13 Jbeta primers. Assay used: immunoSEQ multiplex PCR; TCRdb lists only in-frame clones, some missing. The table records about 140,000 clones, approximately 80% of them present only once. The sequenced sample was PBMCs. The receptors stem from a male donor in good health and CMV-seronegative.

This clone was counted a single time. CDR3: CASSGSNRQYEQYF. CDR3 bases: TGTGCCAGCAGTGGATCGAATAGACAATACGAGCAGTACTTC. The chain joins TRBV28 to TRBJ2-7; D remains ambiguous. V dropped 5 bases and J dropped 4 bases, with 15 bases sitting between them. The CDR3 has 14 residues. CDR1 and CDR2 from the germline V gene are MDHEN and SYDVKM.

The gene calls are TRBV27 and TRBJ2-3, with TRBD2 as a possible D gene (5 bases). Germline CDR1 reads MNHEY; CDR2 reads SMNVEV (reference sequence). Deletions cut 2 bases from V and 9 bases from J, with 12 bases between. This CDR3 has 13 amino acids. In DNA form, the CDR3 reads TGTGCCAGCAGTTTACCCTACGGAGGAACGCAGTATTTT. Translation: CASSLPYGGTQYF.

The V and J genes are TRBV7-8 and TRBJ1-2; 8 bases are shared with TRBD1. The CDR3 consists of 15 residues. Germline CDR1 is SGHVS and CDR2 is FQNEAQ. J gave up 2 bases and V 6 bases, and 8 bases lay outside the gene matches. DNA for the CDR3: TGTGCCAGCAGTTCCCGGGACAGGATAAACTATGGCTACACCTTC. Its protein is CASSSRDRINYGYTF.

The V gene is TRBV5-6, the J gene TRBJ2-2, with D hard to call. The germline gives CDR1 SGHDT, CDR2 YYEEEE. This CDR3 has 16 amino acids. V was pared by 0 bases and J by 4 bases, with 13 bases between. For the CDR3, the DNA is TGTGCCAGCAGCTTGGGAACGCAGGTTTTCACCGGGGAGCTGTTTTTT. Encoded protein: CASSLGTQVFTGELFF.

This chain links TRBV27 with TRBJ1-1; the D gene is possibly TRBD1 (5 bases). Between the trimmed V and J ends, which lost 6 bases and 6 bases, there was a span of 14 bases. This CDR3 contains 13 residues. CDR1 and CDR2 from the germline V gene are MNHEY and SMNVEV (reference sequence). The CDR3 loop is CASRPQGYAEAFF. CDR3 DNA: TGTGCCAGCAGGCCTCAGGGTTACGCTGAAGCTTTCTTT.

Written as DNA, the CDR3 is TGTGCCAGCAGCTTGGGTTCCAGCGGGGACTACGAGCAGTACTTC. It yields the protein CASSLGSSGDYEQYF. The rearrangement links TRBV5-4 to TRBJ2-7, with 7 bases fitting TRBD2. Per the germline V gene, CDR1 is SGHNT and CDR2 is YYREEE (reference sequence). This CDR3 comprises 15 residues. V lost 0 bases, J lost 3 bases, and 6 bases stayed unmatched.

The rearrangement joins TRBV4-2 to TRBJ1-2; TRBD1 agrees at 7 bases. The CDR3 consists of 14 residues. V lost 2 bases to trimming and J lost 6 bases; unmatched junction nucleotides: 6. From germline, CDR1 is LGHNA and CDR2 YNFKEQ. DNA of the CDR3: TGTGCCAGCAGCCAAACCCTACAGGGGAATGGCTACACCTTC. Its translation: CASSQTLQGNGYTF.

The chain couples TRBV27 to TRBJ1-1; TRBD1 agrees at 7 bases. Germline assignment: CDR1 MNHEY and CDR2 SMNVEV (reference sequence). Unmatched junction bases numbered 18, after V lost 3 bases and J lost 2 bases. The CDR3 has 19 amino acids. CDR3 amino acids: CASSLALLQGRVLNTEAFF. The CDR3 bases are TGTGCCAGCAGTTTGGCTCTACTACAGGGGAGAGTCTTAAACACTGAAGCTTTCTTT.

This chain links TRBV5-5 with TRBJ1-1, with 8 bases aligning to TRBD1. This CDR3 has 15 amino acids. V lost 1 base, J lost 3 bases, and 5 bases stayed unmatched. The germline gives CDR1 SGHKS, CDR2 YYEKEE (reference sequence). The CDR3 region has the DNA TGTGCCAGCAGCTTGAGCAGGGGGCGTTACACTGAAGCTTTCTTT. It translates to CASSLSRGRYTEAFF.

The chain combines TRBV5-1 with TRBJ1-3; no firm D call. The V gene's germline CDR1 is SGHRS and CDR2 YFSETQ. The CDR3 extends over 15 amino acids. V lost 1 base and J lost 0, with 8 bases in between. Written as DNA, the CDR3 is TGCGCCAGCAGCTTGCTCTCCAGCTCTGGAAACACCATATATTTT. It codes for CASSLLSSSGNTIYF.

This CDR3 reads CASRRESYTF. In nucleotides, the CDR3 is TGTGCAAGTCGCCGAGAGTCCTACACCTTC. The chain combines TRBV12-2 with TRBJ1-2. TRBV12-2 is a documented pseudogene. The CDR3 extends over 10 amino acids.

The rearrangement links TRBV27 to TRBJ1-6, with a possible D match to TRBD1 (5 bases). The germline V and J ends were trimmed by 10 bases and 1 base, with 14 bases remaining between them. Germline V CDR1 and CDR2: MNHEY, SMNVEV (reference sequence). The CDR3 runs 15 residues. The CDR3 reads CATSREGSYNSPLHF. The CDR3 DNA reads as TGTGCCACCTCCAGGGAGGGATCCTATAATTCACCCCTCCACTTT.

V and J are TRBV9 and TRBJ1-2; no firm D call. CDR3 size: 13 residues. Germline loops: CDR1 SGDLS, CDR2 YYNGEE. V shed 2 bases and J shed 8 bases, with 13 bases lying between them. This CDR3 reads CASSVGNSGGYTF. The CDR3 coding sequence is TGTGCCAGCAGCGTGGGGAATTCGGGGGGCTACACCTTC.

The chain joins TRBV5-1 to TRBJ2-3; D ambiguous. The V gene lost 1 base and the J gene lost 5 bases, with 8 bases spanning the gap. The CDR3 has 13 amino acids. Looked up from germline, CDR1 is SGHRS and CDR2 is YFSETQ. The CDR3 nucleotides read TGCGCCAGCAGCTTGATCTCGGGAGATACGCAGTATTTT. This codes for CASSLISGDTQYF.

This chain joins TRBV5-1 and TRBJ1-1; tentative D call: TRBD1 (5 bases). Germline CDR1 reads SGHRS; CDR2 reads YFSETQ. The V end lost 0 bases, the J end lost 0 bases, and 9 bases lay between the germline ends. The CDR3 is 15 amino acids. The CDR3, as DNA: TGCGCCAGCAGCTTGGACAGGCCAGTGAACACTGAAGCTTTCTTT. Residues: CASSLDRPVNTEAFF. Combining the CDR3 with reference TRBV5-1 and TRBJ1-1 gives the whole variable domain KAGVTQTPRYLIKTRGQQVTLSCSPISGHRSVSWYQQTPGQGLQFLFEYFSETQRNKGNFPGRFSGRQFSNSRSEMNVSTLELGDSALYLCASSLDRPVNTEAFFGQGTRLTVV.

This clone was seen only once. The gene calls are TRBV7-8 and TRBJ1-2; D gene ambiguous. The CDR3 is made up of 14 amino acids. The germline CDR1 and CDR2 sequences are SGHVS and FQNEAQ. Trimming left V 4 bases short and J 6 bases short, with 15 bases between. CDR3 DNA sequence: TGTGCCAGCAGCTCATACCCCGGGATTCATGGCTACACCTTC. Its translation: CASSSYPGIHGYTF.

The rearrangement joins TRBV9 to TRBJ2-2, with 10 bases that match TRBD2. The germline CDR1 and CDR2 sequences are SGDLS and YYNGEE. Trimming at V came to 0 bases and at J to 7 bases, leaving 12 bases not matched to a gene. The CDR3 contains 18 residues. Here the CDR3 reads CASSVDPQSGGVNGELFF. CDR3 sequence (DNA): TGTGCCAGCAGCGTAGACCCCCAAAGCGGGGGGGTAAACGGGGAGCTGTTTTTT. Using reference TRBV9 and TRBJ2-2 for the parts outside the CDR3, the full variable domain is DSGVTQTPKHLITATGQRVTLRCSPRSGDLSVYWYQQSLDQGLQFLIQYYNGEERAKGNILERFSAQQFPDLHSELNLSSLELGDSALYFCASSVDPQSGGVNGELFFGEGSRLTVL.

This rearrangement joins TRBV4-2 to TRBJ2-6; no clear D gene. The germline V gene encodes CDR1 LGHNA and CDR2 YNFKEQ. The ends were cut back, 1 base at V and 0 bases at J, with 10 bases in the middle. CDR3 length equals 17 residues. CDR3 protein: CASSQGGRNSGANVLTF. DNA for the CDR3: TGTGCCAGCAGCCAAGGTGGTAGAAACTCTGGGGCCAACGTCCTGACTTTC.

A word on this clone: The junction and the germline gene differ at one end; a read error may be behind it. This chain links TRBV20-1 with TRBJ2-7; TRBD2 aligns across 9 bases. This CDR3 is built from 11 residues. The germline gives CDR1 DFQATT, CDR2 SNEGSKA (reference sequence). The CDR3 DNA is TGCAGTGCTGAGAATTTAGCGGGGGTACCCTTC. This codes for CSAENLAGVPF.

This CDR3 is CASSLSRNYGYTF. DNA for the CDR3: TGTGCCAGCAGTTTATCGCGAAACTATGGCTACACCTTC. The rearrangement uses TRBV27 and TRBJ1-2; D gene ambiguous. The CDR3 length is 13 residues. V was pared by 0 bases and J by 2 bases, with 4 bases between. In germline, CDR1 is MNHEY, CDR2 SMNVEV (reference sequence).

The chain links TRBV7-8 to TRBJ2-2; perhaps TRBD2 as D (7 bases). V lost 1 base, J lost 3 bases, and 15 bases lay in between. CDR1 is SGHVS, CDR2 FQNEAQ, per germline. CDR3 length equals 17 residues. CDR3 sequence reads: CASSLVGASGYTGELFF. CDR3 coding DNA: TGTGCCAGCAGCTTAGTGGGGGCTAGCGGTTACACCGGGGAGCTGTTTTTT.

The rearrangement links TRBV19 to TRBJ1-5, with D unclear. The germline V and J ends were trimmed by 5 bases and 4 bases, with 9 bases remaining between them. The germline CDR1 and CDR2 sequences are LNHDA and SQIVND (reference sequence). The length of the CDR3 is 13 residues. In nucleotides, the CDR3 is TGTGCCAGTAGTCCAACAGCAAATCAGCCCCAGCATTTT. Translation: CASSPTANQPQHF.

The chain combines TRBV18 with TRBJ2-5; D remains unclear. Germline values: CDR1 KGHSH, CDR2 LQKENI. The CDR3 totals 14 residues. Trimming removed 3 bases at V and 2 bases at J, with 10 bases between. The CDR3 here is CASSPLAAQETQYF. The CDR3 DNA is TGTGCCAGCTCACCGCTGGCGGCTCAAGAGACCCAGTACTTC.